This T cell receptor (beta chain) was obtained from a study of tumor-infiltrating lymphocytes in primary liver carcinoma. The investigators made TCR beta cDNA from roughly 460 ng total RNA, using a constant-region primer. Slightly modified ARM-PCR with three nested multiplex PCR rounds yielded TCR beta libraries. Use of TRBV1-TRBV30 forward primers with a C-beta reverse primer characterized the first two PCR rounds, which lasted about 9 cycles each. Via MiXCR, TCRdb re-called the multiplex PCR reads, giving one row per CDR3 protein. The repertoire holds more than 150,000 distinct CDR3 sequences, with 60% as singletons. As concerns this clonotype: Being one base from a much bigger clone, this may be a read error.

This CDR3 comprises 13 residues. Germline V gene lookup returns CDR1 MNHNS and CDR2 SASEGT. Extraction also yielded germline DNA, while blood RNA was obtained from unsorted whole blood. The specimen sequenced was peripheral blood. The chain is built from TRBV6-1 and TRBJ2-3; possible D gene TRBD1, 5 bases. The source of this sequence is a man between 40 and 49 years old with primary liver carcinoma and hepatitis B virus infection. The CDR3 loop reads CASNEQGTDTQYF. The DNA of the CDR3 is TGTGCCAGCAATGAACAGGGCACAGATACGCAGTATTTT.